These T cell receptor beta chains were read from a single sample in a study of cytomegalovirus exposure and HLA in healthy donors. Repertoires were generated with immunoSEQ multiplex PCR, while TCRdb's copy carries only in-frame clones and drops some. The sample lists around 94,000 clones; 78% were seen once. The sequencing sample was made of PBMCs. The receptors here all came from a middle-aged woman in good health and CMV-seropositive. Each CDR3 is given with its conserved first and last residue.

J	V	CDR3
TRBJ2-2	TRBV7-3	CASSLGSSSGELFF
TRBJ2-7	TRBV30	CAWSHPSGGTGEQYF
TRBJ2-7	TRBV6-6	CASSYSGSPREQYF
TRBJ2-2	TRBV4-1	CASSFARDTGELFF
TRBJ2-6	TRBV13	CASSLSEGRSGANVLTF
TRBJ1-2	TRBV7-9	CASSETKGRGYTF
TRBJ1-6	TRBV4-3	CASSQGDRVDDNSPLHF
TRBJ2-7	TRBV5-1	CASSSGTSGSPYEQYF
TRBJ2-1	TRBV18	CASSPTTLANEQFF
TRBJ2-3	TRBV6-4	CASSDSAKPGQKRSTDTQYF
TRBJ1-1	TRBV14	CASSQDILTGVLTEAFF
TRBJ1-2	TRBV6-6	CASSPGGALNYTF
TRBJ1-1	TRBV6-5	CASSPSGQGNTEAFF
TRBJ2-1	TRBV6-1	CASSGEASGTRSYNEQFF
TRBJ2-4	TRBV10-1	CASRREEPVNIQYF
NA	TRBV7-2	CASSLGGRREQYF
TRBJ2-7	TRBV19	CASSPGDEQYF
TRBJ2-5	TRBV7-9	CSSSLTSMGSRVGETQYF
TRBJ2-7	TRBV6-6	CASDRGSYYEQYF
TRBJ1-5	TRBV5-6	CASSSGGTGRYSNQPQHF
NA	TRBV7-3	CASSPTGTESYEQYF
TRBJ2-7	TRBV19	CASSLTGGYGYEQYF
TRBJ2-7	TRBV4-3	CASSHAGSSYEQYF
TRBJ1-5	TRBV15	CATSRDWGGTGGNQPQHF
TRBJ1-2	TRBV6-5	CASSQTVFSLGYTF
TRBJ1-4	TRBV5-1	CASRAGEGTALEKLFF
TRBJ2-7	TRBV19	CASSIRGGLEQYF
TRBJ2-3	TRBV5-1	CASSSGLAGDTQYF
TRBJ2-3	TRBV28	CASSVVAGGLSVTDTQYF
TRBJ2-1	TRBV6-5	CASSLAGGPYNEQFF
TRBJ2-6	TRBV7-5	CARSLSSWDRTAISGANVLTF
TRBJ2-7	TRBV5-6	CASSSGTGWYF
TRBJ2-7	TRBV9	CASSSENLYEQYF
TRBJ2-2	TRBV7-6	CAASKGGLTGELFF
TRBJ1-2	TRBV20-1	CSARDIYGYTF
TRBJ2-5	TRBV7-6	CASSARGLAGAETQYF